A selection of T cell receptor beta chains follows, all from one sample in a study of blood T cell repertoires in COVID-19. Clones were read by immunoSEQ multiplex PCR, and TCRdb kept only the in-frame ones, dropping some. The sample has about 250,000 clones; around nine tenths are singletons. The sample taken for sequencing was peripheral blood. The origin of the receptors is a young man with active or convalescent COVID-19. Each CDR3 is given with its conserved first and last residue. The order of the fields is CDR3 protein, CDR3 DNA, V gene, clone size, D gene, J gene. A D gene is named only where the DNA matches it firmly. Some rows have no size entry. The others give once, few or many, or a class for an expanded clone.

CDR3 protein: CASSPGTVQRTEAFF
CDR3 DNA: TGTGCCAGCTCACCAGGGACAGTACAAAGGACTGAAGCTTTCTTT
V gene: TRBV18
clone size: NA
D gene: TRBD1
J gene: TRBJ1-1

CDR3 protein: CASSQDPGGYEQYF
CDR3 DNA: TGTGCCAGCAGCCAAGACCCCGGGGGGTACGAGCAGTACTTC
V gene: TRBV3-1/TRBV3-2
clone size: NA
D gene: TRBD2
J gene: TRBJ2-7

CDR3 protein: CASSGTASYYGYTF
CDR3 DNA: TGTGCCAGCAGCGGGACAGCCAGCTACTATGGCTACACCTTC
V gene: TRBV6-5
clone size: NA
D gene: TRBD1
J gene: TRBJ1-2

CDR3 protein: CASRRDREETQYF
CDR3 DNA: TGTGCCAGCAGACGGGACAGGGAAGAGACCCAGTACTTC
V gene: TRBV5-4
clone size: NA
D gene: TRBD1
J gene: TRBJ2-5

CDR3 protein: CASSLHGTGVSYEQYF
CDR3 DNA: TGTGCCAGCAGCTTACACGGGACAGGGGTTTCCTACGAGCAGTACTTC
V gene: TRBV7-2
clone size: NA
D gene: TRBD1
J gene: TRBJ2-7

CDR3 protein: CASSLSLPTGGYTF
CDR3 DNA: TGTGCCAGCAGCCTAAGCCTCCCCACCGGTGGCTACACCTTC
V gene: TRBV7-9
clone size: NA
D gene: NA
J gene: TRBJ1-2

CDR3 protein: CASSRRGGETQYF
CDR3 DNA: TGCGCCAGCAGCCGCAGAGGTGGGGAGACCCAGTACTTC
V gene: TRBV5-1
clone size: NA
D gene: NA
J gene: TRBJ2-5

CDR3 protein: CSVDGQGAGEKLFF
CDR3 DNA: TGCAGCGTTGATGGTCAGGGGGCGGGCGAAAAACTGTTTTTT
V gene: TRBV29-1
clone size: NA
D gene: TRBD1
J gene: TRBJ1-4

CDR3 protein: CAIRLTAGELFF
CDR3 DNA: TGTGCCATCAGACTCACAGCCGGGGAGCTGTTTTTT
V gene: TRBV10-3
clone size: NA
D gene: NA
J gene: TRBJ2-2

CDR3 protein: CASSSFRDRGNYGYTF
CDR3 DNA: TGTGCCAGCAGTTCCTTCCGGGACAGGGGTAACTATGGCTACACCTTC
V gene: TRBV6-5
clone size: few
D gene: TRBD1
J gene: TRBJ1-2

CDR3 protein: CASSFGLAGRTDTQYF
CDR3 DNA: TGCGCCAGCAGCTTTGGCCTAGCGGGCCGCACAGATACGCAGTATTTT
V gene: TRBV5-1
clone size: NA
D gene: TRBD2
J gene: TRBJ2-3

CDR3 protein: CASSPLGQGNTGELFF
CDR3 DNA: TGCGCCAGCAGCCCCCTAGGACAGGGTAACACCGGGGAGCTGTTTTTT
V gene: TRBV5-1
clone size: NA
D gene: TRBD1
J gene: TRBJ2-2

CDR3 protein: CASSPETYVSGNTIYF
CDR3 DNA: TGTGCCAGCAGCCCAGAGACATATGTCTCTGGAAACACCATATATTTT
V gene: TRBV7-2
clone size: NA
D gene: NA
J gene: TRBJ1-3

CDR3 protein: CASSLSDETGQETQYF
CDR3 DNA: TGTGCCAGCAGCCTGTCTGATGAGACAGGCCAAGAGACCCAGTACTTC
V gene: TRBV13
clone size: few
D gene: NA
J gene: TRBJ2-5

CDR3 protein: CSVEYRTDTEAFF
CDR3 DNA: TGCAGCGTCGAATACAGGACGGACACTGAAGCTTTCTTT
V gene: TRBV29-1
clone size: NA
D gene: NA
J gene: TRBJ1-1

CDR3 protein: CASSVGGFDSPLHF
CDR3 DNA: TGTGCCAGCAGCGTAGGAGGTTTCGATTCACCCCTCCACTTT
V gene: TRBV9
clone size: NA
D gene: NA
J gene: TRBJ1-6

CDR3 protein: CASSPQIAPNEQFF
CDR3 DNA: TGTGCCAGCAGCCCGCAGATAGCCCCGAATGAGCAGTTCTTC
V gene: TRBV4-2
clone size: NA
D gene: NA
J gene: TRBJ2-1

CDR3 protein: CASSSTGGMIAEAFF
CDR3 DNA: TGTGCCAGTAGTTCCACGGGAGGGATGATCGCTGAAGCTTTCTTT
V gene: TRBV19
clone size: few
D gene: NA
J gene: TRBJ1-1

CDR3 protein: CASSLVRAGAYNEQFF
CDR3 DNA: TGTGCCAGCAGCTTAGTTAGGGCAGGGGCGTACAATGAGCAGTTCTTC
V gene: TRBV7-6
clone size: NA
D gene: NA
J gene: TRBJ2-1

CDR3 protein: CASSQISLEETQYF
CDR3 DNA: TGTGCCAGCAGCCAAATTAGCCTAGAAGAGACCCAGTACTTC
V gene: TRBV14
clone size: NA
D gene: NA
J gene: TRBJ2-5